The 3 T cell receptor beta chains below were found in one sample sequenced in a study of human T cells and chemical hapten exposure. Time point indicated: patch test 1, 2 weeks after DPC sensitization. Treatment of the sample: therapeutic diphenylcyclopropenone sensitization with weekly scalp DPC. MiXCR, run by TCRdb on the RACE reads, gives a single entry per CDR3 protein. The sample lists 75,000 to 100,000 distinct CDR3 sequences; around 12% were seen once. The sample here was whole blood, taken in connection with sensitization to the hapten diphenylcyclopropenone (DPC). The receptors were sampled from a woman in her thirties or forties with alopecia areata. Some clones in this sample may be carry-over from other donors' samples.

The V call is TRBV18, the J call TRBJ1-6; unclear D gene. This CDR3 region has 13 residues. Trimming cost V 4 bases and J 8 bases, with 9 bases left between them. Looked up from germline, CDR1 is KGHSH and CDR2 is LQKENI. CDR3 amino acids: CASSRAGDSPLHF. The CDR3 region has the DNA TGTGCCAGCTCACGGGCCGGCGATTCACCCCTCCACTTT. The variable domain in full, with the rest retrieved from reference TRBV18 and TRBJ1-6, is NAGVMQNPRHLVRRRGQEARLRCSPMKGHSHVYWYRQLPEEGLKFMVYLQKENIIDESGMPKERFSAEFPKEGPSILRIQQVVRGDSAAYFCASSRAGDSPLHFGNGTRLTVT.

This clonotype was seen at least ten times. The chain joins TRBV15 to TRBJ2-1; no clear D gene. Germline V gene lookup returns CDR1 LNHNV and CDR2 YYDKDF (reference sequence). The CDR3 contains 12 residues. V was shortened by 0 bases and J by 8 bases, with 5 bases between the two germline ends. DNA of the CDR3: TGTGCCACCAGCAGAGATGGGGATGAGCAGTTCTTC. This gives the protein CATSRDGDEQFF.

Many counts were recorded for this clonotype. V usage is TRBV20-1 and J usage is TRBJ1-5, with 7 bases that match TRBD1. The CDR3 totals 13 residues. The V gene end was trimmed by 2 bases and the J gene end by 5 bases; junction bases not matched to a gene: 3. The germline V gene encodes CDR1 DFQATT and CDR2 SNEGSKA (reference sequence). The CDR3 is CSARRGGDQPQHF. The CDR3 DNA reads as TGCAGTGCTAGAAGAGGGGGCGATCAGCCCCAGCATTTT.